Listed here is a single T cell receptor beta chain. TCRdb independently ran MiXCR on the 5' RACE reads; one entry per CDR3 protein. The data contain roughly 1,500,000 distinct CDR3 sequences, about 31% of them seen just once; the ten biggest clones take up around 0.3%. The length of the CDR3 is 15 residues. In germline, CDR1 is SQVTM, CDR2 ANQGSEA. These data originate in a study of identical twins. Sequencing was performed on cord blood. The receptor was derived from a newborn girl in good health. V usage is TRBV29-1 and J usage is TRBJ2-1; 10 bases fit TRBD1. The better agreement between TRBJ2-7 and the DNA end casts doubt on the J call. The CDR3: CSVVLRDRGYNEQYF. DNA of the CDR3: TGCAGCGTTGTACTCCGGGACAGGGGCTACAATGAGCAGTACTTC.